This T cell receptor (beta chain) is drawn from a study of shared clonotypes between healthy human individuals. Study results and limitations: Tissues were not sampled, only blood, and their repertoires likely differ. Larger estimated richness was generally seen in naive subsets than in memory subsets.

Worth noting for this clone: Its antigen is unknown.

In the sorted-subset replicate PCRs, 150 to 200 ng DNA, 30,000 or so T cell genomes, was used. The assay was immunoSEQ multiplex PCR, and TCRdb's table has in-frame clones only and misses some. The sample includes some 2,500,000 clones, under 95% of them seen just once. Every one of the donors was a Caucasian adult that lived in Nashville, Tennessee. Germline V gene sequence: CDR1 KGHSH, CDR2 LQKENI. The CDR3 covers 16 residues. Between the trimmed V and J ends, which lost 0 bases and 3 bases, there was a span of 14 bases. The sample taken for sequencing was naive CD4+ T cells from PBMCs. Documented subset: CD45RA+ positively selected. The chain combines TRBV18 with TRBJ1-1; D may be TRBD1 (6 bases). This TCR derives from a man aged 18 to 30 in good health. Some clones in this sample may be carry-over from other donors' samples. CDR3 protein: CASSPPGRGEHTEAFF. The CDR3 region has the DNA TGTGCCAGCTCACCACCTGGCAGGGGCGAACACACTGAAGCTTTCTTT.